The 32 T cell receptor beta chains below come from one sample, sequenced in a study of blood T cell repertoires in COVID-19. Sequencing used immunoSEQ multiplex PCR; TCRdb keeps in-frame clones, though not all of them. The repertoire consists of about 170,000 clones, with around 80% occurring once and the leading ten covering about 3.6%. Material for sequencing was PBMCs or T cells enriched from blood (not recorded which). The receptors were sampled from a woman in her forties or fifties in a cohort exposed to, infected with or recovered from COVID-19 (not recorded which).

This chain connects TRBV5-4 to TRBJ1-2, with D unclear. The CDR3 extends over 14 amino acids. Trimming took off 3 bases at V and 0 bases at J, with 9 bases between the two ends. Germline CDR1 is SGHNT and CDR2 is YYREEE (reference sequence). DNA for the CDR3: TGTGCCAGCAGCTCCGGGTCTACTAACTATGGCTACACCTTC. It specifies CASSSGSTNYGYTF.

The CDR3 DNA reads TGTGCCATCAGTGAGTCGCCGGCGGGGGGGAATAAGGGTCAGCCCCAGCATTTT. Amino acids: CAISESPAGGNKGQPQHF. V is TRBV10-3 and J is TRBJ1-5; D is possibly TRBD1 (5 bases). Germline-derived CDR1 and CDR2 are ENHRY and SYGVKD. CDR3 length: 18 amino acids. V was trimmed by 0 bases and J by 6 bases, leaving 21 bases between them.

J is TRBJ1-2 and V is TRBV5-1; 7 bases are a match to TRBD1. This CDR3 is built from 12 residues. V shed 7 bases and J 8 bases; nucleotides not matched to a gene: 8. CDR1 is SGHRS and CDR2 is YFSETQ in the germline V gene. Here the CDR3 DNA reads TGCGCCAGCGGCGAAACAGGGGTGGGCTACACCTTC. This encodes CASGETGVGYTF. Full variable domain (missing parts from reference TRBV5-1 and TRBJ1-2): KAGVTQTPRYLIKTRGQQVTLSCSPISGHRSVSWYQQTPGQGLQFLFEYFSETQRNKGNFPGRFSGRQFSNSRSEMNVSTLELGDSALYLCASGETGVGYTFGSGTRLTVV.

V usage is TRBV5-1 and J usage is TRBJ2-1, with TRBD1 matching 7 bases. This CDR3 has 17 residues. Germline V gene lookup returns CDR1 SGHRS and CDR2 YFSETQ. Trimming cost V 3 bases and J 1 base; bases outside gene matches: 10. Here the CDR3 DNA reads TGCGCCAGCAGCTCACCGCTGACAGGGCAATCCTACAATGAGCAGTTCTTC. It specifies CASSSPLTGQSYNEQFF.

A single count supports this clone. J is TRBJ1-2 and V is TRBV3-1 (or the pseudogene TRBV3-2); D remains unclear. With 2 bases removed from V and 7 bases from J, the gap between germline ends came to 14 bases. The V gene's germline CDR1 is LGHDT and CDR2 YNNKEL (reference sequence). The CDR3 has 14 amino acids. The CDR3 sequence: CASSQLSQRSGYTF. For the CDR3, the DNA is TGTGCCAGCAGCCAACTCTCCCAGAGGAGTGGCTACACCTTC.

The V and J genes are TRBV7-2 and TRBJ2-7; 9 nucleotides agree with TRBD1. Per germline, CDR1 SGHTA and CDR2 FQGNSA. Trimming at V came to 2 bases and at J to 4 bases, leaving 3 bases not matched to a gene. The CDR3 has 14 residues. The CDR3, as DNA: TGTGCCAGCAGCTTAAGGACAGGGGATTACGAGCAGTACTTC. Amino acid sequence: CASSLRTGDYEQYF.

V is TRBV15 and J is TRBJ2-5; 8 bases are shared with TRBD2. Germline values: CDR1 LNHNV, CDR2 YYDKDF (reference sequence). This CDR3 comprises 17 residues. Trimming cost V 1 base and J 5 bases; bases outside gene matches: 12. CDR3 sequence: CATSRGGLAGPLETQYF. For the CDR3, the DNA is TGTGCCACCAGCAGAGGGGGGCTAGCGGGCCCCCTGGAGACCCAGTACTTC.

This chain uses TRBV7-8 with TRBJ1-1; D perhaps matches TRBD1 (6 bases). V lost 8 bases and J lost 4, with 17 bases in between. Germline-derived CDR1 and CDR2 are SGHVS and FQNEAQ. The CDR3 contains 14 residues. The CDR3 here is CASRWGGSGTEAFF. Written as DNA, the CDR3 is TGTGCCAGCCGGTGGGGGGGCTCGGGCACTGAAGCTTTCTTT.

To note about this clone: Different DNA sequences within this sample yield the same CDR3. The genes are TRBV19 and TRBJ2-3; 11 bases fit TRBD2. V lost 1 base, J lost 3 bases, and 0 bases stayed unmatched. The germline V gene encodes CDR1 LNHDA and CDR2 SQIVND (reference sequence). The CDR3 length is 15 residues. The chain's CDR3 is CASSIGTSGTDTQYF. The CDR3 DNA reads as TGTGCCAGTAGTATAGGGACTAGCGGGACAGATACGCAGTATTTT.

V and J are TRBV11-2 and TRBJ1-2; no clear D gene. The V end was cut by 5 bases, the J end by 2 bases, with 9 bases between. Looked up from germline, CDR1 is SGHAT and CDR2 is FQNNGV. The CDR3 covers 13 residues. CDR3 in DNA: TGTGCCAGCAGCCTACTGGGCAACTATGGCTACACCTTC. Its translation: CASSLLGNYGYTF.

This chain connects TRBV27 to TRBJ1-2; TRBD1 aligns across 10 bases. J was trimmed by 5 bases and V by 6 bases; bases with no gene match: 3. The CDR3 consists of 13 residues. Per germline, CDR1 MNHEY and CDR2 SMNVEV (reference sequence). The CDR3 DNA is TGTGCCAGCAGGGGGACAGGGGTGTATGGCTACACCTTC. Its translation: CASRGTGVYGYTF.

The gene calls are TRBV24-1 and TRBJ2-3, with TRBD1 identical over 8 bases. After removal of 4 bases from V and 2 bases from J, the junction contained 10 bases not matched to a gene. The CDR3 consists of 17 residues. CDR1 KGHDR and CDR2 SFDVKD come from the germline V gene. CDR3 nucleotide sequence: TGTGCCACCAGTGAACCGGCGGGGACAGGATCCACAGATACGCAGTATTTT. Its translation is CATSEPAGTGSTDTQYF.

In this sample, this clone turned up once. The V and J genes are TRBV29-1 and TRBJ2-2; D gene unclear. V was shortened by 4 bases and J by 8 bases, with 11 bases between the two germline ends. Germline assignment: CDR1 SQVTM and CDR2 ANQGSEA. The CDR3 loop spans 12 amino acids. The CDR3 nucleotides are TGCAGCGTTGTGGTCACTTCAGGGGAGCTGTTTTTT. This translates into CSVVVTSGELFF.

This sequence joins TRBV7-3 and TRBJ2-1; 7 bases line up with TRBD1. This CDR3 contains 14 residues. Germline CDR1 SGHTA, CDR2 FQGTGA. The ends lost 5 bases at V and 3 bases at J; junction bases unmatched: 4. CDR3 DNA sequence: TGTGCCAGCAGCCCGGGACAGAACTACAATGAGCAGTTCTTC. Residues: CASSPGQNYNEQFF.

J is TRBJ2-3 and V is TRBV19; possibly TRBD1 for D (6 bases). V dropped 0 bases and J dropped 7 bases, with 17 bases sitting between them. This CDR3 comprises 16 residues. The germline CDR1 and CDR2 sequences are LNHDA and SQIVND (reference sequence). CDR3 in amino acids: CASSIDYRGGQNTQYF. The CDR3 DNA sequence: TGTGCCAGTAGTATAGATTATCGTGGGGGCCAAAATACGCAGTATTTT.

The chain links TRBV5-5 to TRBJ1-2; D may be TRBD1 (5 bases). V lost 5 bases and J lost 5, with 10 bases in between. The CDR3 extends over 12 amino acids. Germline V CDR1 and CDR2: SGHKS, YYEKEE (reference sequence). CDR3 region: CASRTEAYGYTF. As DNA, the CDR3 is TGTGCCAGCAGGACAGAGGCTTATGGCTACACCTTC. Complete variable domain (other parts from reference TRBV5-5 and TRBJ1-2): DAGVTQSPTHLIKTRGQQVTLRCSPISGHKSVSWYQQVLGQGPQFIFQYYEKEERGRGNFPDRFSARQFPNYSSELNVNALLLGDSALYLCASRTEAYGYTFGSGTRLTVV.

The chain couples TRBV6-4 to TRBJ1-5; TRBD1 matches at 7 bases. Losses at the gene ends were 9 bases for V and 0 bases for J; bases not matched to a gene: 11. This CDR3 comprises 16 residues. In germline, CDR1 is MRHNA, CDR2 SNTAGT. DNA for the CDR3: TGTGCCAGACCGGGACAGTGCCCTTATAGCAATCAGCCCCAGCATTTT. Its translation: CARPGQCPYSNQPQHF.

This chain joins TRBV11-2 and TRBJ2-3; 11 bases align to TRBD2. This CDR3 contains 16 residues. V gave up 6 bases and J gave up 4 bases; unmatched junction bases: 9. Germline-derived CDR1 and CDR2 are SGHAT and FQNNGV. CDR3 nucleotide sequence: TGTGCCAGCAGGCCAATTAGCGGGGGGGACTCAGATACGCAGTATTTT. Translating gives CASRPISGGDSDTQYF.

This CDR3 is CASSIPGQGGYGYTF. The CDR3 DNA sequence: TGTGCCAGCAGTATACCGGGACAGGGGGGCTATGGCTACACCTTC. This sequence joins TRBV28 and TRBJ1-2; 11 bases match TRBD1. Germline V CDR1 and CDR2: MDHEN, SYDVKM. Unmatched junction bases numbered 6, after V lost 5 bases and J lost 4 bases. This CDR3 comprises 15 residues.

The chain couples TRBV21-1 to TRBJ1-6; the table assigns TRBD1, which was not confirmed against the DNA. TRBV21-1 is shown as a pseudogene. This CDR3 is built from 16 residues. The CDR3 protein is CAKGQGRSSYNSPLHF. CDR3 nucleotides: TGTGCCAAGGGACAGGGGCGAAGCTCCTATAATTCACCCCTCCACTTT.

The chain has TRBV30 and TRBJ1-6; 9 bases line up with TRBD1. The CDR3 covers 14 residues. V gave up 1 base and J gave up 10 bases; unmatched junction bases: 5. CDR1 is GTSNPN, CDR2 SVGIG, per germline (reference sequence). This CDR3 reads CAWSADRGGSPLHF. CDR3 nucleotides: TGTGCCTGGAGTGCGGACAGGGGAGGGTCACCCCTCCACTTT.

The CDR3 DNA follows: TGTGCCAGCAGTGAATTTGCGGAGTCCTACAATGAGCAGTTCTTC. It specifies CASSEFAESYNEQFF. This chain uses TRBV2 with TRBJ2-1; D gene uncertain. Trimming removed 2 bases from V and 1 base from J, with 9 bases in between. Germline V gene sequence: CDR1 SNHLY, CDR2 FYNNEI. The CDR3 spans 15 residues.

The CDR3 sequence is CASSFRWTSGVPNNEQFF. The CDR3 DNA sequence: TGTGCCAGCAGTTTTCGGTGGACTAGCGGGGTCCCTAACAATGAGCAGTTCTTC. V usage is TRBV27 and J usage is TRBJ2-1; 12 positions match TRBD2. The CDR3 contains 18 residues. After removal of 3 bases from V and 5 bases from J, the junction contained 11 bases not matched to a gene. From germline, CDR1 is MNHEY and CDR2 SMNVEV (reference sequence).

This clone is a singleton in its sample. J is TRBJ2-7 and V is TRBV19, with a tentative D call TRBD2 (5 bases). V dropped 3 bases and J dropped 6 bases, with 6 bases sitting between them. Germline CDR1 is LNHDA and CDR2 is SQIVND (reference sequence). The CDR3 sequence is 11 residues long. CDR3 DNA sequence: TGTGCCAGTAGTATTGCGGGCGAGCAGTACTTC. It translates to CASSIAGEQYF.

In this sample, this clone turned up a few times. The chain links TRBV6-6 to TRBJ1-5; D may be TRBD1 (6 bases). CDR3 length: 14 residues. Germline V lookup: CDR1 MNHNY, CDR2 SVGAGI (reference sequence). V lost 5 bases to trimming and J lost 3 bases, with 11 bases between them. The DNA of the CDR3 is TGTGCCAGCAGTGAGGGGGTTAACAATCAGCCCCAGCATTTT. It is translated as CASSEGVNNQPQHF.

The CDR3 loop reads CASSENTGTMKTQYF. In DNA, the CDR3 is TGTGCCAGCAGTGAAAACACAGGGACTATGAAGACCCAGTACTTC. The chain combines TRBV6-1 with TRBJ2-5; perhaps TRBD2 as D (7 bases). V lost 2 bases to trimming and J lost 6 bases, with 16 bases between them. Germline loops: CDR1 MNHNS, CDR2 SASEGT. The length of the CDR3 is 15 residues.

CDR3: CSVGLAVQETQYF. Written as DNA, the CDR3 is TGCAGCGTTGGGCTAGCGGTGCAAGAGACCCAGTACTTC. The rearrangement joins TRBV29-1 to TRBJ2-5, with 7 positions matching TRBD2. V gave up 4 bases and J gave up 2 bases; unmatched junction bases: 4. The CDR3 consists of 13 residues. The germline CDR1 and CDR2 sequences are SQVTM and ANQGSEA.

This clone was seen only once. The chain carries TRBV16 and TRBJ1-2; D is uncertain. The CDR3 is made up of 13 amino acids. Trimming removed 4 bases at V and 8 bases at J, with 14 bases between. Per the germline V gene, CDR1 is KGHSY and CDR2 is FQNENV. CDR3 sequence: CASSPTPNRGYTF. CDR3 coding DNA: TGTGCCAGCAGCCCTACCCCCAATCGGGGCTACACCTTC.

The chain carries TRBV15 and TRBJ1-5; no firm D call. The CDR3 runs 15 residues. V shed 6 bases and J shed 6 bases, with 18 bases lying between them. CDR1 and CDR2 from the germline V gene are LNHNV and YYDKDF (reference sequence). The CDR3 coding sequence is TGTGCCACCAGAGCCGGTTCGATGGGGAGTCAGCCCCAGCATTTT. Residues: CATRAGSMGSQPQHF. The entire variable domain, with the rest obtained from reference TRBV15 and TRBJ1-5, is as follows: DAMVIQNPRYQVTQFGKPVTLSCSQTLNHNVMYWYQQKSSQAPKLLFHYYDKDFNNEADTPDNFQSRRPNTSFCFLDIRSPGLGDTAMYLCATRAGSMGSQPQHFGDGTRLSIL.

The V gene is TRBV28, the J gene TRBJ2-5; D perhaps matches TRBD2 (6 bases). Trimming removed 4 bases at V and 2 bases at J, with 20 bases between. This CDR3 has 17 residues. In germline, CDR1 is MDHEN, CDR2 SYDVKM. The CDR3 DNA reads as TGTGCCAGCAGTTGCCGGGATTTAGCGGCTGAACAAGAGACCCAGTACTTC. It yields the protein CASSCRDLAAEQETQYF.

V and J are TRBV29-1 and TRBJ2-2; the match to TRBD2 covers 10 bases. The CDR3 consists of 15 residues. J was trimmed by 5 bases and V by 5 bases; bases with no gene match: 8. Germline lookup yields CDR1 SQVTM and CDR2 ANQGSEA. Written as DNA, the CDR3 is TGCAGCGTTACGCTAGCGGGGGTAGGGACCGGGGAGCTGTTTTTT. Translation: CSVTLAGVGTGELFF.

V usage is TRBV11-2 and J usage is TRBJ2-7; perhaps TRBD2 as D (6 bases). V lost 5 bases to trimming and J lost 3 bases, with 17 bases between them. The V gene's germline CDR1 is SGHAT and CDR2 FQNNGV. The CDR3 is 15 residues long. The DNA of the CDR3 is TGTGCCAGCAGCCTGGGACTCGTAGGGAACTACGAGCAGTACTTC. This translates into CASSLGLVGNYEQYF.